Below are 6 T cell receptor beta chains sequenced from a single sample in a study of blood T cell repertoires in COVID-19 (dated by TCRdb to about 2020). The library was produced with the immunoSEQ multiplex PCR assay. TCRdb's version of the immuneACCESS table is confined to in-frame rearrangements and falls short of the full clone set. An unresolved V gene accounts for under half of the shortfall where checked; the remainder is of unknown origin. The sample table records 13,000 or so clones; around 91% of these occur just once. Roughly 20% of the sample goes to the ten largest clones. Sequencing was performed on peripheral blood. The receptor source for this set is a human donor with active COVID-19. The donor label of this sample is uncertain.

This clone occurred once. The genes are TRBV9 and TRBJ2-7; D possibly corresponds to TRBD1 (6 bases). V dropped 3 bases and J dropped 3 bases, with 16 bases sitting between them. Germline assignment: CDR1 SGDLS and CDR2 YYNGEE. The CDR3 totals 15 residues. Written as DNA, the CDR3 is TGTGCCAGCAGCGCCCTTGGGACAACCGGCTACGAGCAGTACTTC. This gives the protein CASSALGTTGYEQYF.

This clone was counted a single time. The chain is built from TRBV18 and TRBJ2-6, with TRBD1 identical over 8 bases. From germline, CDR1 is KGHSH and CDR2 LQKENI. This CDR3 has 15 residues. J was trimmed by 3 bases and V by 4 bases; bases with no gene match: 2. CDR3 sequence: CASSQGTGGANVLTF. Written as DNA, the CDR3 is TGTGCCAGCTCACAGGGGACAGGTGGGGCCAACGTCCTGACTTTC. The variable domain in full, completed from reference TRBV18 and TRBJ2-6, reads NAGVMQNPRHLVRRRGQEARLRCSPMKGHSHVYWYRQLPEEGLKFMVYLQKENIIDESGMPKERFSAEFPKEGPSILRIQQVVRGDSAAYFCASSQGTGGANVLTFGAGSRLTVL.

This clone was seen a few times. The rearrangement links TRBV9 to TRBJ2-5; 9 bases are a match to TRBD2. The junction had 7 bases not matched to a gene; V was cut back by 2 bases and J by 2 bases. The germline gives CDR1 SGDLS, CDR2 YYNGEE. This CDR3 comprises 16 residues. CDR3 in amino acids: CASSVSGGLSQETQYF. In nucleotides, the CDR3 is TGTGCCAGCAGCGTCAGCGGGGGGCTATCTCAAGAGACCCAGTACTTC.

V gene TRBV19 combines with J gene TRBJ1-2; possible D gene TRBD1, 5 bases. The V gene's germline CDR1 is LNHDA and CDR2 SQIVND (reference sequence). Trimming took off 4 bases at V and 1 base at J, with 13 bases between the two ends. The CDR3 has 15 residues. DNA for the CDR3: TGTGCCAGTAGTACAGACAGTGTTTATAACTATGGCTACACCTTC. Translated: CASSTDSVYNYGYTF.

The CDR3 coding sequence is TGTGCCAGCAGTGACGATGGCGGGGGGGCCGATACGCAGTATTTT. Translated: CASSDDGGGADTQYF. V is TRBV6-4 and J is TRBJ2-3, with 9 bases lining up with TRBD2. Germline CDR1 reads MRHNA; CDR2 reads SNTAGT. There are 15 residues in the CDR3. V was clipped by 2 bases and J by 6 bases; unmatched bases: 6.

This clone ranks as large. This rearrangement joins TRBV7-9 to TRBJ2-7; TRBD2 is a possible D gene (6 bases). In germline, CDR1 is SEHNR, CDR2 FQNEAQ (reference sequence). The V and J ends lost 1 base and 6 bases respectively, with 19 bases between them. The CDR3 contains 16 residues. The CDR3 coding sequence is TGTGCCAGCAGCTTAGGGGACTCTGGCGGGGCTCGCGAGCAGTACTTC. Its protein is CASSLGDSGGAREQYF.